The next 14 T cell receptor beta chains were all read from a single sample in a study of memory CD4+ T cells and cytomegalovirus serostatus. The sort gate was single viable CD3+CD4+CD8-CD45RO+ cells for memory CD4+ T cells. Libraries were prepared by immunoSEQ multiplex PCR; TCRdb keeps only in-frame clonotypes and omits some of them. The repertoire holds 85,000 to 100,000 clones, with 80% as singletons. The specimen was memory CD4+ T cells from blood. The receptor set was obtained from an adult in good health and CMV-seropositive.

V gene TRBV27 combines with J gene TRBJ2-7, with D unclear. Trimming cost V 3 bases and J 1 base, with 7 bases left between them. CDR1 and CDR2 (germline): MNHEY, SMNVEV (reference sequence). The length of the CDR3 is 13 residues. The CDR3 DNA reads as TGTGCCAGCAGTTTGTTCTATTCCTACGAGCAGTACTTC. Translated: CASSLFYSYEQYF.

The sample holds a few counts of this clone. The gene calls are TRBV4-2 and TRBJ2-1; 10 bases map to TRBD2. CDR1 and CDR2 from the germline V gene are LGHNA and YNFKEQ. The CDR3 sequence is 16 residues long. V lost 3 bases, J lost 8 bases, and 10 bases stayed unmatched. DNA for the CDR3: TGTGCCAGCAGCCAGAGAGCGGGAGGGTCGGTCGATGAGCAGTTCTTC. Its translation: CASSQRAGGSVDEQFF.

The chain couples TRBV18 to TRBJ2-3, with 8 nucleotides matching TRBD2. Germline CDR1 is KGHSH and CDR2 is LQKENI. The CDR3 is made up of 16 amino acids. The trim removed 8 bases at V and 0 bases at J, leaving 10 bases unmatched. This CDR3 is CASQPRASGSTDTQYF. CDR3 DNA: TGTGCCAGCCAACCTAGGGCTAGCGGGAGCACAGATACGCAGTATTTT.

CDR3 loop: CASSQDRGTTLNAQYF. The CDR3 bases are TGCGCCAGCAGCCAAGATCGTGGGACTACCCTGAATGCGCAGTACTTC. The V call is TRBV4-3, the J call TRBJ2-7; 7 bases fit TRBD2. There are 16 residues in the CDR3. Trimming removed 0 bases from V and 9 bases from J; junction bases left unmatched: 14. From germline, CDR1 is LGHNA and CDR2 YSLEER.

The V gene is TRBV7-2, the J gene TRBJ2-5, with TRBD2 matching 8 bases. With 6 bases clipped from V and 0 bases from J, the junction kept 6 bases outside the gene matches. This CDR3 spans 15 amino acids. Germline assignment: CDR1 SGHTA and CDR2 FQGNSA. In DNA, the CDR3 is TGTGCCAGCAGGATACCGGGAGGGTACCAAGAGACCCAGTACTTC. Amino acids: CASRIPGGYQETQYF.

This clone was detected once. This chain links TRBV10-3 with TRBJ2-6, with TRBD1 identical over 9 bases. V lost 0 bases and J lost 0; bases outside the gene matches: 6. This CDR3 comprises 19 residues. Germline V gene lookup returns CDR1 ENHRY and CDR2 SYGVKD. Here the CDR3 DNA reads TGTGCCATCAGTGAGTCAGACAGGGGGGTTACCTCTGGGGCCAACGTCCTGACTTTC. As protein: CAISESDRGVTSGANVLTF.

The CDR3 bases are TGCGCCAGCAGCTTGTTGAAGGAGGGTTCTGGCTACACCTTC. Translated: CASSLLKEGSGYTF. The V gene is TRBV5-1, the J gene TRBJ1-2; D call uncertain. Trimming shortened V by 1 base and J by 7 bases, and 14 bases separated the two germline ends. The germline gives CDR1 SGHRS, CDR2 YFSETQ. This CDR3 is built from 14 residues.

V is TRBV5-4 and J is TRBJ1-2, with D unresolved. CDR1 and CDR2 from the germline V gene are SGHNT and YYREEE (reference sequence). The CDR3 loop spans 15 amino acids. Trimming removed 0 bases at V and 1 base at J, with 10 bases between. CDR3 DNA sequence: TGTGCCAGCAGCTTGGGTACGGGCATTAACTATGGCTACACCTTC. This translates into CASSLGTGINYGYTF.

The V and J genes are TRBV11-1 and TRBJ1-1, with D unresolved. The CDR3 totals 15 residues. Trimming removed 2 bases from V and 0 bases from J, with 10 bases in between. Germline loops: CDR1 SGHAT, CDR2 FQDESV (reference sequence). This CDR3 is CASSLPQGMNTEAFF. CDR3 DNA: TGTGCCAGCAGCTTACCCCAAGGGATGAACACTGAAGCTTTCTTT. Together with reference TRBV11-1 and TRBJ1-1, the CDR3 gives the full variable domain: EAEVAQSPRYKITEKSQAVAFWCDPISGHATLYWYRQILGQGPELLVQFQDESVVDDSQLPKDRFSAERLKGVDSTLKIQPAELGDSAMYLCASSLPQGMNTEAFFGQGTRLTVV.

For the CDR3, the DNA is TGTGCCAGCAGCCTCCGACGTCTAGGGGTAGAGCAGTTCTTC. Protein sequence: CASSLRRLGVEQFF. The chain employs TRBV28 and TRBJ2-1, with a tentative D call TRBD1 (5 bases). Germline loops: CDR1 MDHEN, CDR2 SYDVKM. With 6 bases removed from V and 10 bases from J, the gap between germline ends came to 19 bases. This CDR3 contains 14 residues. Supplemented by reference TRBV28 and TRBJ2-1, the full variable domain reads DVKVTQSSRYLVKRTGEKVFLECVQDMDHENMFWYRQDPGLGLRLIYFSYDVKMKEKGDIPEGYSVSREKKERFSLILESASTNQTSMYLCASSLRRLGVEQFFGPGTRLTVL.

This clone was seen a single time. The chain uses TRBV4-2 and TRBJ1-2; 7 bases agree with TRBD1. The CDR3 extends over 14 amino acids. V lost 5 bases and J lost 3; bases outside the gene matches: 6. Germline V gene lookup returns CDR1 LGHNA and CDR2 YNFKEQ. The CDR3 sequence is CASSDSGGDYGYTF. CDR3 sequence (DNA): TGTGCCAGCAGCGATTCAGGGGGGGACTATGGCTACACCTTC.

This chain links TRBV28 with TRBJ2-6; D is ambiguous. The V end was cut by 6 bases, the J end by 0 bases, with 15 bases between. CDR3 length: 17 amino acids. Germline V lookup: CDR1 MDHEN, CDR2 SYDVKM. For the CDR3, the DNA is TGTGCCAGCAGATCGAGCCTTTCGCACTCTGGGGCCAACGTCCTGACTTTC. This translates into CASRSSLSHSGANVLTF. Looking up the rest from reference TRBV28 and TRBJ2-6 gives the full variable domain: DVKVTQSSRYLVKRTGEKVFLECVQDMDHENMFWYRQDPGLGLRLIYFSYDVKMKEKGDIPEGYSVSREKKERFSLILESASTNQTSMYLCASRSSLSHSGANVLTFGAGSRLTVL.

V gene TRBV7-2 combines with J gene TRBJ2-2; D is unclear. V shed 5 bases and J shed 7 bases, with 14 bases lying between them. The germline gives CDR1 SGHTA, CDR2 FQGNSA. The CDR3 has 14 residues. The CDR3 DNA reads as TGTGCCAGCAGCCAAGATCTCACTAACGGGGAGCTGTTTTTT. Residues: CASSQDLTNGELFF. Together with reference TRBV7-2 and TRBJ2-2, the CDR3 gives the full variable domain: GAGVSQSPSNKVTEKGKDVELRCDPISGHTALYWYRQSLGQGLEFLIYFQGNSAPDKSGLPSDRFSAERTGGSVSTLTIQRTQQEDSAVYLCASSQDLTNGELFFGEGSRLTVL.

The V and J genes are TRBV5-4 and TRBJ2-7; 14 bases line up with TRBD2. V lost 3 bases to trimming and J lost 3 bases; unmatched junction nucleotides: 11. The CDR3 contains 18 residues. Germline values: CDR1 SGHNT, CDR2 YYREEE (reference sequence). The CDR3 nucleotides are TGTGCCAGCAGCTCTTGGATCCTGACTAGCGGGAGGGACTACGAGCAGTACTTC. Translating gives CASSSWILTSGRDYEQYF.